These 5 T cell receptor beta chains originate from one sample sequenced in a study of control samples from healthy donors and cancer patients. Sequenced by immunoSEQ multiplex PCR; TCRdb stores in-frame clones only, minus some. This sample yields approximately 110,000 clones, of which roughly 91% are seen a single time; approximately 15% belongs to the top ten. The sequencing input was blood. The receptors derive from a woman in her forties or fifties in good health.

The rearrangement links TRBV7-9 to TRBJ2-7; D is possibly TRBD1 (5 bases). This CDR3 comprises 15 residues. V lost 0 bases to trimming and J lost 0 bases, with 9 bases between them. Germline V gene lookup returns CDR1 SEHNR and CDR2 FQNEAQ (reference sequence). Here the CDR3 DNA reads TGTGCCAGCAGCTTAGCTGGGGCTAGCTCCTACGAGCAGTACGTC. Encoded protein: CASSLAGASSYEQYV.

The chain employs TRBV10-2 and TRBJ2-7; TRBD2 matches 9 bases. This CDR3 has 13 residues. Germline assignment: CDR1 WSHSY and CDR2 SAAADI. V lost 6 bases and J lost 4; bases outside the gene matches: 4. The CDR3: CASSIAGAYEQYV. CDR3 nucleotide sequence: TGCGCCAGCAGCATAGCGGGGGCATACGAGCAGTACGTC.

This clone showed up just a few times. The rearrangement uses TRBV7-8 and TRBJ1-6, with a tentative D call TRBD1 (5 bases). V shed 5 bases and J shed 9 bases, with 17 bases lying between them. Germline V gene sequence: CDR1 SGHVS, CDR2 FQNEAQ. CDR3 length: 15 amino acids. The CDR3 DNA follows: TGTGCCAGCAGCCGTACTAGATGGGGGAGTTCACCCCTCCACTTT. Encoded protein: CASSRTRWGSSPLHF.

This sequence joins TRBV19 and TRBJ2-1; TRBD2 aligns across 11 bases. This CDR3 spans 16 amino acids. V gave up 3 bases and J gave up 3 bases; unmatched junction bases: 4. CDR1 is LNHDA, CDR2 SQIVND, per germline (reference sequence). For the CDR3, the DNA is TGTGCCAGTAGTATGCCTAGCGGGAGGAGCTACAATGAGCAGTTCTTC. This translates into CASSMPSGRSYNEQFF.

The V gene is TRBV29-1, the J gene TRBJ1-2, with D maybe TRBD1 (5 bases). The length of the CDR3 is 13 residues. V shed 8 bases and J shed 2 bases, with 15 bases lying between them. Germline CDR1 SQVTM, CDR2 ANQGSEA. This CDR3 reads CSMGDGPNYGYTF. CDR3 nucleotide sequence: TGCAGCATGGGGGACGGACCGAACTATGGCTACACCTTC.